A single sample is the source of the 32 T cell receptor beta chains below, sequenced in a study of siplizumab effects on memory and regulatory T cells. This table comes from immunoSEQ multiplex PCR, and its TCRdb copy is limited to in-frame clones, with some not included. The sample lists about 110,000 clones, about 90% occurring once. The sequencing input was Tregs sorted from blood. These receptors were collected from a human donor in good health.

The rearrangement links TRBV18 to TRBJ1-5; D is unresolved. CDR3 length equals 13 residues. CDR1 KGHSH and CDR2 LQKENI come from the germline V gene. The V end was cut by 8 bases, the J end by 2 bases, with 10 bases between. The CDR3 nucleotides read TGTGCCAGCCAGGCGGGAGGCAATCAGCCCCAGCATTTT. Its protein is CASQAGGNQPQHF.

The chain recombines TRBV7-3 with TRBJ2-1; possibly TRBD2 for D (5 bases). In germline, CDR1 is SGHTA, CDR2 FQGTGA. The V and J ends lost 2 bases and 9 bases respectively, with 17 bases between them. This CDR3 region has 15 residues. CDR3: CASSLVGGFKAEQFF. For the CDR3, the DNA is TGTGCCAGCAGCTTAGTGGGCGGGTTTAAGGCTGAGCAGTTCTTC.

In DNA form, the CDR3 reads TGTGCCACCAAACTAGCGGGAAGTAATACGCAGTATTTT. This codes for CATKLAGSNTQYF. The chain joins TRBV19 to TRBJ2-3; 10 positions agree with TRBD2. This CDR3 region has 13 residues. CDR1 is LNHDA, CDR2 SQIVND, per germline (reference sequence). Trimming cost V 10 bases and J 7 bases; bases outside gene matches: 8. Full variable domain (rest looked up from reference TRBV19 and TRBJ2-3): DGGITQSPKYLFRKEGQNVTLSCEQNLNHDAMYWYRQDPGQGLRLIYYSQIVNDFQKGDIAEGYSVSREKKESFPLTVTSAQKNPTAFYLCATKLAGSNTQYFGPGTRLTVL.

The rearrangement joins TRBV11-2 to TRBJ1-4, with 7 bases aligning to TRBD1. V was clipped by 3 bases and J by 7 bases; unmatched bases: 5. The CDR3 spans 14 residues. Germline V gives CDR1 SGHAT, CDR2 FQNNGV. The CDR3 DNA follows: TGTGCCAGCAGCTTCAGGGGGATGGGTGAAAAACTGTTTTTT. Its translation: CASSFRGMGEKLFF. The whole variable domain, filled in from reference TRBV11-2 and TRBJ1-4, reads EAGVAQSPRYKIIEKRQSVAFWCNPISGHATLYWYQQILGQGPKLLIQFQNNGVVDDSQLPKDRFSAERLKGVDSTLKIQPAKLEDSAVYLCASSFRGMGEKLFFGSGTQLSVL.

The genes are TRBV7-2 and TRBJ2-1, with D uncertain. The CDR3 is made up of 14 amino acids. Between the trimmed V and J ends, which lost 5 bases and 4 bases, there was a span of 12 bases. CDR1 is SGHTA, CDR2 FQGNSA, per germline. This CDR3 reads CASSPQVAYNEQFF. CDR3 bases: TGTGCCAGCAGCCCCCAGGTAGCTTACAATGAGCAGTTCTTC.

The chain links TRBV27 to TRBJ2-5, with D possibly being TRBD1 or TRBD2 (5 bases each). The germline V and J ends were trimmed by 3 bases and 4 bases, with 12 bases remaining between them. This CDR3 comprises 14 residues. In germline, CDR1 is MNHEY, CDR2 SMNVEV (reference sequence). CDR3 protein: CASSFNRRVETQYF. CDR3 in DNA: TGTGCCAGCAGTTTTAACAGGCGGGTAGAGACCCAGTACTTC.

This CDR3 is CAIPPAPAFWNTEAFF. CDR3 DNA sequence: TGTGCCATCCCACCCGCTCCAGCGTTTTGGAACACTGAAGCTTTCTTT. The genes are TRBV10-3 and TRBJ1-1; the D is unclear. Per germline, CDR1 ENHRY and CDR2 SYGVKD. CDR3 length equals 16 residues. Trimming shortened V by 8 bases and J by 1 base, and 20 bases separated the two germline ends.

This chain joins TRBV19 and TRBJ2-7; TRBD2 agrees at 8 bases. CDR3 length: 15 amino acids. Germline V gene data show CDR1 as LNHDA and CDR2 as SQIVND (reference sequence). V shed 9 bases and J 1 base; nucleotides not matched to a gene: 11. The CDR3 loop is CASTISGGGSYEQYF. CDR3 nucleotides: TGTGCCAGCACCATTTCCGGGGGGGGTTCCTACGAGCAGTACTTC.

This clone came up once. The chain carries TRBV6-1 and TRBJ1-5; D gene unclear. Germline V gene sequence: CDR1 MNHNS, CDR2 SASEGT. V shed 2 bases and J shed 1 base, with 9 bases lying between them. The CDR3 totals 15 residues. CDR3 coding DNA: TGTGCCAGCAGTGAACTCAGGTTCAGCAATCAGCCCCAGCATTTT. It specifies CASSELRFSNQPQHF.

The chain recombines TRBV5-1 with TRBJ1-6, with D unclear. The ends were cut back, 7 bases at V and 7 bases at J, with 18 bases in the middle. CDR1 and CDR2 (germline): SGHRS, YFSETQ. This CDR3 region has 15 residues. The CDR3 region has the DNA TGCGCCAGCGCAGCTATAGGACGCTTAAATTCACCCCTCCACTTT. Its protein is CASAAIGRLNSPLHF.

The chain recombines TRBV5-4 with TRBJ2-7; D possibly corresponds to TRBD1 (6 bases). CDR1 is SGHNT and CDR2 is YYREEE in the germline V gene (reference sequence). The CDR3 extends over 15 amino acids. Trimming took off 1 base at V and 3 bases at J, with 14 bases between the two ends. DNA for the CDR3: TGTGCCAGCAGCTTGTTCCCGGGACATATCTACGAGCAGTACTTC. Translation gives CASSLFPGHIYEQYF.

The chain employs TRBV2 and TRBJ2-3; 9 nucleotides agree with TRBD2. The CDR3 sequence is 14 residues long. The V and J ends lost 7 bases and 6 bases, in that order; junction bases with no gene match: 8. Germline V gene lookup returns CDR1 SNHLY and CDR2 FYNNEI. CDR3 nucleotides: TGTGCCAGCAAAGGGGTAGCGGGGGTGGATACGCAGTATTTT. Protein: CASKGVAGVDTQYF.

The chain combines TRBV7-8 with TRBJ1-6; D not resolved. This CDR3 has 14 amino acids. CDR1 SGHVS and CDR2 FQNEAQ come from the germline V gene. Trimming took 4 bases from V and 14 from J, leaving 18 bases between them. This chain's CDR3 is CASSWTRGGGTLHF. CDR3 nucleotide sequence: TGTGCCAGCAGCTGGACCCGGGGAGGAGGGACCCTCCACTTT.

The J gene is TRBJ2-3, the V gene TRBV29-1; D remains unclear. The CDR3 loop spans 13 amino acids. V was trimmed by 2 bases and J by 4 bases, leaving 10 bases between them. Germline V lookup: CDR1 SQVTM, CDR2 ANQGSEA. The CDR3 loop is CSVEYLVADTQYF. In DNA, the CDR3 is TGCAGCGTTGAATACCTGGTTGCAGATACGCAGTATTTT.

This sequence joins TRBV29-1 and TRBJ1-1; possibly TRBD1 for D (5 bases). The length of the CDR3 is 10 residues. The ends were cut back, 4 bases at V and 6 bases at J, with 6 bases in the middle. The germline V gene encodes CDR1 SQVTM and CDR2 ANQGSEA. CDR3 in amino acids: CSVAGAEAFF. CDR3 nucleotide sequence: TGCAGCGTTGCGGGGGCTGAAGCTTTCTTT.

The rearrangement links TRBV5-6 to TRBJ1-1; the D gene is possibly TRBD1 (5 bases). The CDR3 consists of 15 residues. The V end was cut by 2 bases, the J end by 4 bases, with 15 bases between. Per germline, CDR1 SGHDT and CDR2 YYEEEE. CDR3 nucleotide sequence: TGTGCCAGCAGCTTCGGACTCGCTGGGGCCACTGAAGCTTTCTTT. This encodes CASSFGLAGATEAFF.

J is TRBJ2-1 and V is TRBV27, with no clear D. The V end lost 2 bases, the J end lost 0 bases, and 5 bases lay between the germline ends. This CDR3 is 14 amino acids long. CDR1 and CDR2 (germline): MNHEY, SMNVEV (reference sequence). The CDR3 region is CASSLRNSYNEQFF. The CDR3 nucleotides read TGTGCCAGCAGTTTAAGAAACTCCTACAATGAGCAGTTCTTC.

The genes are TRBV6-1 and TRBJ1-5; TRBD1 agrees at 7 bases. Trimming at V came to 6 bases and at J to 0 bases, leaving 2 bases not matched to a gene. Germline lookup yields CDR1 MNHNS and CDR2 SASEGT. The CDR3 is made up of 14 amino acids. This chain's CDR3 is CASRDRYSNQPQHF. The CDR3 DNA reads as TGTGCCAGCAGGGACAGGTATAGCAATCAGCCCCAGCATTTT.

The J gene is TRBJ2-1, the V gene TRBV18; TRBD2 agrees at 7 bases. The CDR3 totals 16 residues. The V and J ends lost 1 base and 8 bases, in that order; junction bases with no gene match: 11. The germline CDR1 and CDR2 sequences are KGHSH and LQKENI. CDR3 DNA sequence: TGTGCCAGCTCACCACGTGTAGGACTAGTTTGGGATGAGCAGTTCTTC. It encodes CASSPRVGLVWDEQFF.

The CDR3 DNA sequence: TGTGCCAGCAGTTACCCTGCGGGCTGGGGAAACACCATATATTTT. Amino acid sequence: CASSYPAGWGNTIYF. The gene calls are TRBV6-5 and TRBJ1-3; D ambiguous. This CDR3 is 15 amino acids long. Trimming left V 2 bases short and J 4 bases short, with 12 bases between. Germline CDR1 MNHEY, CDR2 SVGAGI.

The chain links TRBV6-1 to TRBJ1-5, with TRBD1 matching 7 bases. The CDR3 contains 14 residues. CDR1 and CDR2 (germline): MNHNS, SASEGT. The V segment lost 4 bases and the J segment 6 bases; nucleotides outside the gene matches: 6. The DNA of the CDR3 is TGTGCCAGCAGTGGGCGACAGGGAAGTCAGCCCCAGCATTTT. Protein: CASSGRQGSQPQHF.

This clone came up a few times. This chain connects TRBV5-1 to TRBJ2-7, with D uncertain. CDR1 and CDR2 from the germline V gene are SGHRS and YFSETQ. The CDR3 totals 13 residues. V was trimmed by 5 bases and J by 6 bases, leaving 15 bases between them. The CDR3: CASRVSASGEQYF. The CDR3 coding sequence is TGCGCCAGCAGAGTTTCAGCTTCGGGCGAGCAGTACTTC.

V and J are TRBV5-1 and TRBJ2-1; 8 nucleotides match TRBD1. The CDR3 consists of 15 residues. Germline values: CDR1 SGHRS, CDR2 YFSETQ. V gave up 2 bases and J gave up 6 bases; unmatched junction bases: 7. The CDR3 sequence: CASSFPGGALNEQFF. In DNA, the CDR3 is TGCGCCAGCAGCTTTCCAGGGGGCGCACTCAATGAGCAGTTCTTC. The variable domain in full, with the rest retrieved from reference TRBV5-1 and TRBJ2-1, is KAGVTQTPRYLIKTRGQQVTLSCSPISGHRSVSWYQQTPGQGLQFLFEYFSETQRNKGNFPGRFSGRQFSNSRSEMNVSTLELGDSALYLCASSFPGGALNEQFFGPGTRLTVL.

The genes are TRBV4-2 and TRBJ1-2; 11 bases align to TRBD1. The V gene end was trimmed by 4 bases and the J gene end by 7 bases; junction bases not matched to a gene: 5. The germline V gene has CDR1 LGHNA and CDR2 YNFKEQ. The CDR3 is 14 residues long. CDR3 loop: CASSRDRGILGYTF. The CDR3 coding sequence is TGTGCCAGCAGCCGGGACAGGGGGATTCTTGGCTACACCTTC.

The V gene is TRBV2, the J gene TRBJ2-4; the D is unclear. Trimming left V 8 bases short and J 3 bases short, with 11 bases between. Germline CDR1 and CDR2: SNHLY and FYNNEI. CDR3 length: 13 amino acids. The CDR3, as DNA: TGTGCCAGCTGCCCACCAGGCAAAAACATTCAGTACTTC. This codes for CASCPPGKNIQYF. The full variable domain, with the rest looked up from reference TRBV2 and TRBJ2-4, is EPEVTQTPSHQVTQMGQEVILRCVPISNHLYFYWYRQILGQKVEFLVSFYNNEISEKSEIFDDQFSVERPDGSNFTLKIRSTKLEDSAMYFCASCPPGKNIQYFGAGTRLSVL.

The chain combines TRBV25-1 with TRBJ2-7; D may be TRBD1 (6 bases). Trimming pared 6 bases from V and 5 bases from J, leaving 8 bases between. Germline V CDR1 and CDR2: MGHDK, SYGVNS. The CDR3 has 11 amino acids. CDR3 bases: TGTGCCAGCAGAGGACAGCACGAGCAGTACTTC. This encodes CASRGQHEQYF.

The chain carries TRBV6-1 and TRBJ2-3; TRBD2 aligns across 12 bases. Germline V gene lookup returns CDR1 MNHNS and CDR2 SASEGT. CDR3 length: 15 residues. Trimming cost V 5 bases and J 6 bases; bases outside gene matches: 6. The CDR3: CASSRTSGMGDTQYF. The CDR3 DNA sequence: TGTGCCAGCAGTAGGACTAGCGGGATGGGGGATACGCAGTATTTT.

The rearrangement uses TRBV7-6 and TRBJ2-3; TRBD1 might be the D (6 bases). Trimming left V 3 bases short and J 2 bases short, with 9 bases between. The CDR3 is 14 residues long. CDR1 SGHVS and CDR2 FNYEAQ come from the germline V gene. The CDR3, as DNA: TGTGCCAGCAGCTTGGACAGATCCACAGATACGCAGTATTTT. Translating gives CASSLDRSTDTQYF.

The rearrangement uses TRBV18 and TRBJ1-2, with TRBD1 matching over 9 bases. With V trimmed by 3 bases and J by 8 bases, 13 bases remained unmatched. The CDR3 extends over 16 amino acids. Germline V CDR1 and CDR2: KGHSH, LQKENI. The CDR3 here is CASSPPGHRGLEGYTF. The CDR3 DNA follows: TGTGCCAGCTCACCCCCGGGGCACAGGGGGCTTGAAGGCTACACCTTC.

For the CDR3, the DNA is TGCAGTGCTAGAATTAGCCTTGAAGCTTTCTTT. Translated, it gives CSARISLEAFF. The J gene is TRBJ1-1, the V gene TRBV20-1; D is unclear. Deletions cut 2 bases from V and 7 bases from J, with 8 bases between. Germline V CDR1 and CDR2: DFQATT, SNEGSKA (reference sequence). The CDR3 spans 11 residues.

The chain joins TRBV5-1 to TRBJ2-5; 9 bases line up with TRBD2. The tail of the sequence fits TRBJ2-7 better, so the J call may be wrong. The CDR3 is 17 residues long. Germline CDR1 SGHRS, CDR2 YFSETQ. CDR3 DNA sequence: TGCGCCAGCAGCTCTACAATAGTAGCGGGAGTCGTCTACGAGCAGTACTTC. Translation gives CASSSTIVAGVVYEQYF.

The CDR3 is CASSLPASGVRTYEQYF. Written as DNA, the CDR3 is TGTGCCAGCAGCTTACCCGCATCAGGGGTCCGCACCTACGAGCAGTACTTC. This chain joins TRBV7-2 and TRBJ2-7; possibly TRBD1 for D (6 bases). The CDR3 consists of 17 residues. Germline assignment: CDR1 SGHTA and CDR2 FQGNSA. Trimming shortened V by 2 bases and J by 2 bases, and 19 bases separated the two germline ends.